The T cell receptor beta chain described here comes from a study of cytomegalovirus exposure and HLA in healthy donors. The assay was immunoSEQ multiplex PCR, and TCRdb's table has in-frame clones only and misses some. The repertoire consists of over 120,000 clones, with 80% to 90% occurring once and the leading ten covering about 8.2%. V gave up 5 bases and J gave up 1 base, with 18 bases separating them. The CDR3 spans 17 residues. Germline V lookup: CDR1 LNHDA, CDR2 SQIVND (reference sequence). Findings and caveats of the study: Among TCR beta chains, those listed as cytomegalovirus-associated numbered around 160.

Worth noting for this clone: Antigen: not known.

What was sequenced was PBMCs. The TCR was taken from a young woman in good health and CMV-seropositive. This chain joins TRBV19 and TRBJ1-5; D is perhaps TRBD1 (6 bases). CDR3 in amino acids: CASSVLQGSRSNQPQHF. CDR3 DNA sequence: TGTGCCAGTAGTGTTCTACAGGGATCGAGGAGCAATCAGCCCCAGCATTTT.